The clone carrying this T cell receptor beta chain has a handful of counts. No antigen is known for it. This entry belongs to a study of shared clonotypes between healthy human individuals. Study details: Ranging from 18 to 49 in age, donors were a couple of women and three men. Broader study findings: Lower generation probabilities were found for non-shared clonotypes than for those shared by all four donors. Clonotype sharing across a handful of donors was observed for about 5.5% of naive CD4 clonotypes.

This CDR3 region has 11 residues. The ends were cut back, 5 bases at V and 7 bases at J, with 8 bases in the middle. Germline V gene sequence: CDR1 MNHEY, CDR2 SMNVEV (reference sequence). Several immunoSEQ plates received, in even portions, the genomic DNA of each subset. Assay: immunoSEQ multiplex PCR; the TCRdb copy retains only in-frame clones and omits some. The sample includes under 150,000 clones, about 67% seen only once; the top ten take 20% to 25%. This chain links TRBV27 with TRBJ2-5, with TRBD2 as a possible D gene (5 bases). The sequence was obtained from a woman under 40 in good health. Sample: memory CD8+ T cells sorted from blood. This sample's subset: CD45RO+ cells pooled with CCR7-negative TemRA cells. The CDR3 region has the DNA TGTGCCAGCAGTGTCGCGGGGACCCAGTACTTC. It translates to CASSVAGTQYF.